What follows are 6 T cell receptor beta chains derived from one specimen sequenced in a study of blood T cell repertoires in COVID-19. Profiled with immunoSEQ multiplex PCR; TCRdb holds only in-frame clones, not every one. The data show approximately 150,000 clones, roughly 80% seen once. Sequencing was carried out using PBMCs or T cells enriched from blood (not recorded which). These receptors were collected from a woman aged 45-65 years who had recovered from COVID-19.

The genes are TRBV5-6 and TRBJ1-2; TRBD1 might be the D (5 bases). V lost 1 base and J 4 bases, leaving 11 bases between the germline ends. Germline CDR1 SGHDT, CDR2 YYEEEE. The CDR3 consists of 14 residues. Written as DNA, the CDR3 is TGTGCCAGCAGCTTGTTCCAGGGCGGCTATGGCTACACCTTC. It codes for CASSLFQGGYGYTF.

V usage is TRBV19 and J usage is TRBJ1-2; no reliable D call. Trimming left V 4 bases short and J 0 bases short, with 12 bases between. The length of the CDR3 is 15 residues. CDR1 LNHDA and CDR2 SQIVND come from the germline V gene (reference sequence). This chain's CDR3 is CASSNYLASNYGYTF. The DNA for the CDR3 is TGTGCCAGTAGTAACTACCTCGCTTCTAACTATGGCTACACCTTC. The variable domain in full, with the rest retrieved from reference TRBV19 and TRBJ1-2, is DGGITQSPKYLFRKEGQNVTLSCEQNLNHDAMYWYRQDPGQGLRLIYYSQIVNDFQKGDIAEGYSVSREKKESFPLTVTSAQKNPTAFYLCASSNYLASNYGYTFGSGTRLTVV.

V gene TRBV7-9 combines with J gene TRBJ1-1, with D possibly being TRBD1 (6 bases). The CDR3 contains 13 residues. The germline CDR1 and CDR2 sequences are SEHNR and FQNEAQ (reference sequence). With 6 bases removed from V and 1 base from J, the gap between germline ends came to 9 bases. The CDR3: CASRLTGNTEAFF. The CDR3 nucleotides are TGTGCCAGCAGACTGACAGGGAACACTGAAGCTTTCTTT.

This sequence joins TRBV7-2 and TRBJ2-7; D is uncertain. Trimming cost V 3 bases and J 7 bases, with 7 bases left between them. The CDR3 has 11 residues. Germline V gene sequence: CDR1 SGHTA, CDR2 FQGNSA. DNA for the CDR3: TGTGCCAGCAGCTTTGATCTAGAGCAGTACTTC. It codes for CASSFDLEQYF.

The V gene is TRBV4-2, the J gene TRBJ1-3; TRBD1 agrees at 10 bases. Per the germline V gene, CDR1 is LGHNA and CDR2 is YNFKEQ. The ends lost 1 base at V and 1 base at J; junction bases unmatched: 4. The CDR3 runs to 17 residues. The CDR3 spells CASSQGDRGSSGNTIYF. CDR3 nucleotides: TGTGCCAGCAGCCAAGGGGACAGGGGCTCTTCTGGAAACACCATATATTTT.

This chain links TRBV19 with TRBJ1-4, with 8 positions matching TRBD1. Germline-derived CDR1 and CDR2 are LNHDA and SQIVND (reference sequence). The V and J ends lost 9 bases and 10 bases, in that order; junction bases with no gene match: 10. The length of the CDR3 is 13 residues. The CDR3 region has the DNA TGTGCCAGCTCTCAGGGGGCCGGCGGAAAACTGTTTTTT. Its translation is CASSQGAGGKLFF.